These 14 T cell receptor beta chains share one sample of origin, sequenced in a study of blood T cell repertoires in COVID-19. The method was immunoSEQ multiplex PCR; TCRdb's version includes in-frame clones alone and lacks a portion of them. The sample gives around 170,000 clones, over 80% of which show up once; 6% to 7% is in the top ten. Sequenced: peripheral blood. These TCRs come from a woman in her thirties or forties with acute or convalescent COVID-19.

J is TRBJ2-7 and V is TRBV6-5; a weak D match, TRBD1 (6 bases). The CDR3 spans 15 residues. Germline lookup yields CDR1 MNHEY and CDR2 SVGAGI. V lost 0 bases and J lost 2, with 11 bases in between. CDR3 nucleotides: TGTGCCAGCAGTTACTCGGCAGGGGACCCCTACGAGCAGTACTTC. As protein: CASSYSAGDPYEQYF.

This chain uses TRBV24-1 with TRBJ2-2, with no clear D. Germline loops: CDR1 KGHDR, CDR2 SFDVKD. The CDR3 contains 17 residues. V was shortened by 4 bases and J by 4 bases, with 18 bases between the two germline ends. The CDR3 nucleotides are TGTGCCACCAGTGACCCAGCCCCCGACATCTCCACCGGGGAGCTGTTTTTT. This translates into CATSDPAPDISTGELFF.

The genes are TRBV3-1 (or the pseudogene TRBV3-2) and TRBJ1-2; TRBD1 matches 7 bases. Germline CDR1 is LGHDT and CDR2 is YNNKEL (reference sequence). This CDR3 region has 13 residues. Germline trimming cut 4 bases from V and 6 bases from J; bases unmatched to any gene: 5. The CDR3 DNA follows: TGTGCCAGCAGCCCCACAGGGGTAGATGGCTACACCTTC. This gives the protein CASSPTGVDGYTF.

This chain connects TRBV7-3 to TRBJ2-7; weak D call: TRBD1 (5 bases). Trimming took off 2 bases at V and 6 bases at J, with 11 bases between the two ends. CDR1 and CDR2 from the germline V gene are SGHTA and FQGTGA. The CDR3 contains 13 residues. In nucleotides, the CDR3 is TGTGCCAGCAGCTTAGGCCTGGGGCTCGAGCAGTACTTC. Its translation is CASSLGLGLEQYF.

The table lists this clone with many counts. The chain couples TRBV19 to TRBJ2-7, with a weak D call TRBD2 (6 bases). The V gene lost 4 bases and the J gene lost 4 bases, with 20 bases spanning the gap. CDR1 is LNHDA, CDR2 SQIVND, per germline (reference sequence). This CDR3 spans 16 amino acids. The CDR3 DNA reads as TGTGCCAGTAGTACCGAGGAGGGCAGGGACGGGTACGAGCAGTACTTC. As protein: CASSTEEGRDGYEQYF.

The CDR3 DNA follows: TGCGCCAGCAACAACAGGGCTAACGATGAGCAGTTCTTC. Translated: CASNNRANDEQFF. The chain recombines TRBV10-1 with TRBJ2-1; possible D gene TRBD1, 6 bases. The germline V and J ends were trimmed by 7 bases and 8 bases, with 15 bases remaining between them. Germline V gene lookup returns CDR1 WNHNN and CDR2 SYGVQD (reference sequence). The CDR3 is made up of 13 amino acids.

The genes are TRBV30 and TRBJ1-6, with D tentatively TRBD1 (5 bases). Trimming removed 3 bases from V and 7 bases from J, with 16 bases in between. Germline V gene lookup returns CDR1 GTSNPN and CDR2 SVGIG (reference sequence). The CDR3 covers 15 residues. CDR3 amino acids: CAWSSGAYRNSPLHF. The CDR3 DNA reads TGTGCCTGGAGCAGCGGGGCCTATCGGAATTCACCCCTCCACTTT.

In its sample, this clone was seen a few times. The rearrangement joins TRBV7-3 to TRBJ2-3, with D possibly matching TRBD2 (6 bases). V was trimmed by 3 bases and J by 5 bases, leaving 12 bases between them. The CDR3 loop spans 14 amino acids. Germline V lookup: CDR1 SGHTA, CDR2 FQGTGA. This CDR3 is CASSFGGFGDTQYF. In DNA form, the CDR3 reads TGTGCCAGCAGCTTCGGGGGTTTTGGAGATACGCAGTATTTT.

The count of this clone is one. The V call is TRBV7-2, the J call TRBJ1-3, with D tentatively TRBD1 (5 bases). Trimming took off 6 bases at V and 1 base at J, with 10 bases between the two ends. This CDR3 has 14 amino acids. Germline CDR1 is SGHTA and CDR2 is FQGNSA. For the CDR3, the DNA is TGTGCCAGCAGGCTTGGGGGGTCTGGAAACACCATATATTTT. Translation: CASRLGGSGNTIYF.

This clone has just one count. The CDR3 sequence: CASSGGQGTPVGNQPQHF. The CDR3 nucleotides read TGTGCCAGCAGTGGGGGACAGGGCACCCCGGTCGGCAATCAGCCCCAGCATTTT. J is TRBJ1-5 and V is TRBV2; 9 nucleotides line up with TRBD1. The V segment lost 4 bases and the J segment 2 bases; nucleotides outside the gene matches: 12. CDR1 is SNHLY, CDR2 FYNNEI, per germline. There are 18 residues in the CDR3.

This chain connects TRBV6-5 to TRBJ1-6, with D tentatively TRBD1 (6 bases). The CDR3 is 13 residues long. Germline CDR1 reads MNHEY; CDR2 reads SVGAGI. Written as DNA, the CDR3 is TGTGCTATGGGACAAGACCCCAAGTCACCCCTCCACTTT. It codes for CAMGQDPKSPLHF.

This clone was counted a single time. This chain links TRBV4-1 with TRBJ1-2; TRBD1 is a possible D gene (5 bases). V was clipped by 4 bases and J by 2 bases, with 14 bases between them. The CDR3 extends over 15 amino acids. The germline gives CDR1 MGHRA, CDR2 YSYEKL. The CDR3, as DNA: TGCGCCAGCAGCCGGCAACAAGCAGGGAACTATGGCTACACCTTC. Translating gives CASSRQQAGNYGYTF.

V usage is TRBV3-1 (or the pseudogene TRBV3-2) and J usage is TRBJ1-5, with TRBD1 as a possible D gene (5 bases). The CDR3 covers 15 residues. Germline V gives CDR1 LGHDT, CDR2 YNNKEL (reference sequence). V was clipped by 4 bases and J by 2 bases, with 12 bases between them. CDR3 loop: CASSLGHAGNQPQHF. The CDR3 DNA sequence: TGTGCCAGCAGCCTTGGACATGCGGGCAATCAGCCCCAGCATTTT.

V is TRBV2 and J is TRBJ2-5; 11 bases map to TRBD2. Trimming at V came to 4 bases and at J to 5 bases, leaving 6 bases not matched to a gene. Germline V gene data show CDR1 as SNHLY and CDR2 as FYNNEI. The CDR3 spans 15 residues. The CDR3 loop reads CASSAGTSGGETQYF. The CDR3 bases are TGTGCCAGCAGTGCTGGGACTAGCGGAGGGGAGACCCAGTACTTC.